Listed below are T cell receptor beta chains from one sample, sequenced in a study of regulatory T cells in long-lasting Graves disease. Via MiXCR, TCRdb re-called the multiplex PCR reads, giving one row per CDR3 protein. The table has hundreds of thousands of distinct CDR3 sequences, about 15% seen once. The same sample was also studied in work on T cells in Graves' hyperthyroidism and ophthalmopathy.

Sequences were derived from peripheral blood mononuclear cells (PBMCs), sampled at new diagnosis, from a patient treated with antithyroid drugs. These receptor sequences come from a woman between 25 and 40 years old with Graves disease. Both conserved end residues are part of each CDR3. Each record gives: D gene, clone size, V gene, J gene, CDR3 protein, CDR3 DNA. The D gene is left open where the match is weak. Only some rows state a clone size, as once, few, many or a class for expanded clones.

.	many	TRBV6-1	TRBJ1-1	CASSTGYTEAFF	TGTGCCAGCAGTACAGGGTACACTGAAGCTTTCTTT
TRBD2	.	TRBV6-1	TRBJ2-7	CASSQPGPAGGYEQYF	TGTGCCAGCAGCCAGCCAGGGCCAGCGGGAGGGTACGAGCAGTACTTC
.	many	TRBV7-3	TRBJ1-1	CASSPRTDTEAFF	TGTGCCAGCAGCCCCAGGACCGACACTGAAGCTTTCTTT
.	many	TRBV2	TRBJ1-2	CASSLGRVTSNYGYTF	TGTGCCAGCAGTCTTGGCAGGGTTACCAGTAACTATGGCTACACCTTC
.	few	TRBV18	TRBJ2-3	CASSPRARGTDTQYF	TGTGCCAGCTCACCCCGGGCACGGGGCACAGATACGCAGTATTTT
.	.	TRBV20-1	TRBJ2-3	CSARVMRSSTDTQYF	TGCAGTGCTAGAGTGATGCGCTCCAGCACAGATACGCAGTATTTT
.	many	TRBV20-1	TRBJ2-7	CSAPRGYEQYF	TGCAGTGCTCCCAGGGGTTACGAGCAGTACTTC
TRBD1	few	TRBV19	TRBJ1-1	CASSGRGRGAEAFF	TGTGCCAGTTCGGGCAGGGGGCGCGGGGCTGAAGCTTTCTTT
.	many	TRBV24-1	TRBJ2-1	CATSPRDTGRNEQFF	TGTGCCACCAGTCCTAGGGACACCGGTCGCAATGAGCAGTTCTTC
TRBD1	few	TRBV7-9	TRBJ1-2	CASSQGGLAGGTYGYTF	TGTGCCAGCAGCCAAGGGGGTTTGGCAGGGGGCACCTATGGCTACACCTTC
TRBD2	many	TRBV27	TRBJ2-1	CASSRGTSVYEQFF	TGTGCCAGCAGCCGCGGGACTAGCGTTTATGAGCAGTTCTTC
.	.	TRBV6-1	TRBJ1-6	CASSPNILGYNSPLHF	TGTGCCAGCAGCCCTAACATCTTAGGGTATAATTCACCCCTCCACTTT
TRBD1	.	TRBV20-1	TRBJ1-1	CSAKPLQGYTEAFF	TGCAGTGCTAAGCCCCTACAGGGGTACACTGAAGCTTTCTTT
TRBD1	few	TRBV5-1	TRBJ2-7	CASSAWTGKKGEQYF	TGCGCCAGCAGCGCCTGGACAGGCAAAAAGGGCGAGCAGTACTTC
.	.	TRBV28	TRBJ1-5	CASSFEAGAGQGTQHF	TGTGCCAGCAGTTTTGAGGCAGGAGCGGGTCAAGGGACCCAGCATTTT
TRBD1	once	TRBV6-1	TRBJ1-1	CASSGGQGPTEAFF	TGTGCCAGCAGTGGCGGACAGGGACCCACTGAAGCTTTCTTT
.	few	TRBV27	TRBJ2-1	CASSLTGFEQFF	TGTGCCAGCAGTCTAACAGGGTTTGAGCAGTTCTTC
TRBD1	few	TRBV5-1	TRBJ1-2	CASSLGQGPRGYTF	TGCGCCAGCAGCTTGGGACAGGGCCCGCGTGGCTACACCTTC
.	.	TRBV9	TRBJ1-4	CASSVEPTEKLFF	TGTGCCAGCAGCGTAGAACCCACGGAAAAACTGTTTTTT
TRBD2	many	TRBV28	TRBJ2-1	CASSFPAGGPLLYNEQFF	TGTGCCAGCAGTTTTCCTGCGGGAGGGCCGCTTCTCTACAATGAGCAGTTCTTC
.	.	TRBV20-1	TRBJ1-4	CSARALGEKLFF	TGCAGTGCTAGAGCATTGGGGGAAAAACTGTTTTTT
.	many	TRBV28	TRBJ1-6	CASRLNSPLHF	TGTGCCAGCAGGCTGAATTCACCCCTCCACTTT
.	many	TRBV12-5	TRBJ2-2	CASGPPLTGELFF	TGTGCTAGTGGTCCTCCCCTCACCGGGGAGCTGTTTTTT
TRBD2	few	TRBV9	TRBJ2-2	CASSVPGGWELFF	TGTGCCAGCAGCGTACCGGGGGGGTGGGAGCTGTTTTTT
.	.	TRBV5-1	TRBJ1-4	CASSQGTAYNEKLFF	TGTGCCAGCAGCCAGGGCACAGCGTATAATGAAAAACTGTTTTTT
.	few	TRBV2	TRBJ2-4	CASSERTILAKNIQYF	TGTGCCAGCAGTGAGAGGACAATACTAGCCAAAAACATTCAGTACTTC
TRBD2	few	TRBV10-3	TRBJ2-1	CATEDAAGINEQFF	TGTGCCACGGAGGACGCAGCGGGAATTAATGAGCAGTTCTTC
TRBD1	many	TRBV10-3	TRBJ2-1	CAISMTGDSSYNEQFF	TGTGCCATCAGTATGACAGGGGATAGCTCCTACAATGAGCAGTTCTTC
.	few	TRBV27	TRBJ2-3	CASSSILVPDGPDTQYF	TGTGCCAGCAGTTCCATCCTCGTCCCGGACGGGCCAGATACGCAGTATTTT